The rows below give T cell receptor beta chains drawn from one sample of a study of blood T cell repertoires in COVID-19. The method was immunoSEQ multiplex PCR; TCRdb's version includes in-frame clones alone and lacks a portion of them. The sample has about 200,000 clones; around 90% are singletons. The sequenced sample consisted of peripheral blood. These receptors all come from a man in his 60s with COVID-19, enrolled during active disease. CDR3s include the opening cysteine and the closing phenylalanine or tryptophan. The order of the fields is V gene, CDR3 length, clone size, J gene, D gene, CDR3 DNA, CDR3 protein. The D gene is left open where the match is weak. A clone size is listed for some rows: how often the clone was seen (once, few, many), or a class if it is expanded.

V: TRBV11-2
length: 17
size: NA
J: TRBJ2-1
D: TRBD2
DNA: TGTGCCAGCAGCTTAGATCAAAGGACTAGCGGCTACAATGAGCAGTTCTTC
CDR3: CASSLDQRTSGYNEQFF

V: TRBV4-1
length: 16
size: NA
J: TRBJ1-6
D: NA
DNA: TGCGCCAGCAGCCAAGATTGGGGGGGCGCGAATTCACCCCTCCACTTT
CDR3: CASSQDWGGANSPLHF

V: TRBV5-1
length: 19
size: NA
J: TRBJ1-4
D: TRBD1
DNA: TGCGCCAGCAGGCCTACCGGGACAGGGGGCGGTTTGTCTAATGAAAAACTGTTTTTT
CDR3: CASRPTGTGGGLSNEKLFF

V: TRBV5-1
length: 14
size: NA
J: TRBJ2-7
D: NA
DNA: TGCGCCAGCAGGGAAAACAGGGTATTCGACGAGCAGTACTTC
CDR3: CASRENRVFDEQYF

V: TRBV5-1
length: 17
size: NA
J: TRBJ2-2
D: TRBD1
DNA: TGCGCCAGCAGCTTGGGCGGGACAGGGGCCTTAACCGGGGAGCTGTTTTTT
CDR3: CASSLGGTGALTGELFF

V: TRBV27
length: 15
size: NA
J: TRBJ2-7
D: NA
DNA: TGTGCCAGCAGTCCCCGCCCGACAGGGAGGTACGAGCAGTACTTC
CDR3: CASSPRPTGRYEQYF

V: TRBV11-1
length: 14
size: NA
J: TRBJ2-7
D: TRBD2
DNA: TGTGCCAGCAGCCGACTAGCGGGAGGTCACGAGCAGTACTTC
CDR3: CASSRLAGGHEQYF

V: TRBV20-1
length: 14
size: NA
J: TRBJ1-1
D: NA
DNA: TGCAGTGCTAGTAGACAGGTCGGGGACACTGAAGCTTTCTTT
CDR3: CSASRQVGDTEAFF

V: TRBV7-2
length: 17
size: NA
J: TRBJ1-4
D: NA
DNA: TGTGCCAGCAGCTTCTCTTTTTTCGACAGGCGCAATGAAAAACTGTTTTTT
CDR3: CASSFSFFDRRNEKLFF

V: TRBV28
length: 17
size: NA
J: TRBJ1-2
D: TRBD1
DNA: TGTGCCAGCAGTTTATCTCCCCCGCGGGACAGGGGGTTCGGCTACACCTTC
CDR3: CASSLSPPRDRGFGYTF

V: TRBV30
length: 14
size: NA
J: TRBJ1-1
D: NA
DNA: TGTGCCTGGAGTTTAACAGGGACATCCACTGAAGCTTTCTTT
CDR3: CAWSLTGTSTEAFF

V: TRBV10-3
length: 15
size: once
J: TRBJ2-1
D: TRBD1
DNA: TGTGCCATCAGTGAGGGGGGACAGGGCTACAATGAGCAGTTCTTC
CDR3: CAISEGGQGYNEQFF

V: TRBV7-7
length: 15
size: NA
J: TRBJ2-7
D: NA
DNA: TGTGCTAGCAGCCCACCCGCCAGGGGACTATACGAGCAGTACTTC
CDR3: CASSPPARGLYEQYF

V: TRBV5-5
length: 15
size: NA
J: TRBJ2-1
D: TRBD2
DNA: TGTGCCAGCAGCTTGATGCCTAGCGGGACAAATGAGCAGTTCTTC
CDR3: CASSLMPSGTNEQFF

V: TRBV27
length: 15
size: NA
J: TRBJ2-1
D: TRBD2
DNA: TGTGCCAGCAGTTTGACTAGCGGGGGATACAATGAGCAGTTCTTC
CDR3: CASSLTSGGYNEQFF

V: TRBV30
length: 17
size: NA
J: TRBJ2-6
D: TRBD2
DNA: TGTGCCTGGATCCAGACCGGGGGGGTGAGAGGGGCCAACGTCCTGACTTTC
CDR3: CAWIQTGGVRGANVLTF